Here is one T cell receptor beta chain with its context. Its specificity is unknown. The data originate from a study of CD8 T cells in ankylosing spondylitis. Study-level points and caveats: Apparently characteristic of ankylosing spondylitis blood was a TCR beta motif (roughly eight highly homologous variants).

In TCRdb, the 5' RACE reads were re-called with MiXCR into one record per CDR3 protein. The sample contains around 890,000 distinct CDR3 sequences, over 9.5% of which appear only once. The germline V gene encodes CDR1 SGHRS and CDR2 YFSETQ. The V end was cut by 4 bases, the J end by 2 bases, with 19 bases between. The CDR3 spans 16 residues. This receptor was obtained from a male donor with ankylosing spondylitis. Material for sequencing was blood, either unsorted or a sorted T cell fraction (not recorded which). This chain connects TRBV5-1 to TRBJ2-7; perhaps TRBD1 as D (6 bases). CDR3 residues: CASSPLAQGVTYEQYF. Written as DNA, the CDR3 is TGCGCCAGCAGCCCACTCGCACAGGGCGTTACCTACGAGCAGTACTTC.